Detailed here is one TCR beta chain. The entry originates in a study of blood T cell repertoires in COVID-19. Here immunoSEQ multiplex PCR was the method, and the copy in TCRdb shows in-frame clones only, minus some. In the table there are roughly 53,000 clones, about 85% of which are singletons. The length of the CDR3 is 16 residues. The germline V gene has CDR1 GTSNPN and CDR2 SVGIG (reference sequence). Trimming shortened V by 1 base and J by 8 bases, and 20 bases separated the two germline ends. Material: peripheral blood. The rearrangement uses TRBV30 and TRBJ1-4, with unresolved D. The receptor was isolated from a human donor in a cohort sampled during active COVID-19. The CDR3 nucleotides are TGTGCCTGGAGTGCCCAATTAGGACTGTCGGTGGAAAAACTGTTTTTT. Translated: CAWSAQLGLSVEKLFF.